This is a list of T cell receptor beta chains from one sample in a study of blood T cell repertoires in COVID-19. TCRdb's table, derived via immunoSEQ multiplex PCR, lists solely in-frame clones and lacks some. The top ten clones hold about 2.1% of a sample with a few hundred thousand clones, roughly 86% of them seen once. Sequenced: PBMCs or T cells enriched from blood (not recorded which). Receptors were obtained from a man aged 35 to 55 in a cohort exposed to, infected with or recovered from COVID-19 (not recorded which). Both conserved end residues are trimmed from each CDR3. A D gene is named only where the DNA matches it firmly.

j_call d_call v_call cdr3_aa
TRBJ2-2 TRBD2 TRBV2 ASRQAGTGELF
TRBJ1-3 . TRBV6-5 ASTRGRTIY
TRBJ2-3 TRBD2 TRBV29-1 SAATSGVTDTQY
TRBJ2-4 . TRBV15 ATSIDRDWRNIQY
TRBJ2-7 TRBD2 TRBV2 ASRLQRDPYEQY
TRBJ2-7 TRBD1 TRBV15 ATSANQATGIYEQY
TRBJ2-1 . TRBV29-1 SAKQEFDNEQF
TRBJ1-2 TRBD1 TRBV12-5 ASGPGQNYGYT
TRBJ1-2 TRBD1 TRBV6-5 ASRGQGYGYT
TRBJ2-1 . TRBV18 ASSPGASTSYNEQF
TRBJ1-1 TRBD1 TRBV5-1 ASSTGQGANTEAF
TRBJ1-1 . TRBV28 ASMGALGNTEAF
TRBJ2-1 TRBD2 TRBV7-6 ASSELAGGANEQF
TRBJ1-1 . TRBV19 ASSIPPTGITEAF
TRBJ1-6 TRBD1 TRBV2 ASSGDRGYNSPLH
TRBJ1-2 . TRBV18 ASSPPAARGDGYT
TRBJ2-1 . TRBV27 ASSITGDYNEQF
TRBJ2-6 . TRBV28 ASTTTGSGANVLT
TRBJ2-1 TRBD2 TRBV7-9 ASSQPTGLGLAGGEQF
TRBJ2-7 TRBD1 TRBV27 ASSFGTGIYEQY
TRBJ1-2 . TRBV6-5 ASGPGVSYT
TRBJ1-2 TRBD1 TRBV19 ASSPGTGYGGYT
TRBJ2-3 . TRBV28 ASSLVGRTDTQY
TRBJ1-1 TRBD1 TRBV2 ASKRGLNTEAF
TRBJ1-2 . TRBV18 ASSPTDYNNYGYT
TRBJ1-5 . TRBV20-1 SASGHVSNQPQH
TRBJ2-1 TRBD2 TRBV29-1 SVPPRGSGNEQF
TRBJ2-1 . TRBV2 ASRANRDGDEQF
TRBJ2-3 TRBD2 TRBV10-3 AITGGLSTDTQY
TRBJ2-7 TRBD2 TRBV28 ASTNGRGGYEQY
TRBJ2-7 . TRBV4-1 ASSQTGSYEQY
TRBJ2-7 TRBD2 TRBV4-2 ASSQDSGNVYEQY
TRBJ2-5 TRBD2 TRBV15 ATSNPGTSRGAQETQY
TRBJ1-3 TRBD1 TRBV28 ASSFQRTGSGNTIY
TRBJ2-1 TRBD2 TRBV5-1 ASSLGLAGWSNEQF
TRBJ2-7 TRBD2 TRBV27 ASSLKRGGHEQY
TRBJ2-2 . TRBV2 ASRVLATGELF
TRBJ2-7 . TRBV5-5 ASSSLSYAGIRYEQY
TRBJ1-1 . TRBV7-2 ASSLVRAGAEAF
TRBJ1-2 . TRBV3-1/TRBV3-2 ASSQVGRGNYGYT
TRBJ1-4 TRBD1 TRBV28 ASSRTGGQEKLF
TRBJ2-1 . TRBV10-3 AISESSREQF
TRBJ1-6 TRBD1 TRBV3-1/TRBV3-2 ASSRKTGGGSPLH
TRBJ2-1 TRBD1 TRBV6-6 ASKWDRVYNEQF
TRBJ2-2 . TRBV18 ASSPAIFDRNTGELF
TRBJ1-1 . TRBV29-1 SVAQGSTEAF
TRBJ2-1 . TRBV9 ASSVAQENEQF
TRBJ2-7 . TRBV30 AWSVQGVYEQY